The entry that follows covers one TCR beta chain sequence. The method was immunoSEQ multiplex PCR; TCRdb's version includes in-frame clones alone and lacks a portion of them. There are about 3,700 clones in the sample; under 80% occur only once, and more than 6.5% lies in the top ten. The source of the sample is a study of PD-1 blockade in mismatch repair-deficient tumors. About the study: Patients had 11 to 13 mismatch repair-deficient cancer types and were previously treated and progressing.

V was clipped by 4 bases and J by 6 bases, with 13 bases between them. The CDR3 spans 13 residues. The V gene's germline CDR1 is SGHRS and CDR2 YFSETQ. Time point defined: archival surgical resection tumor tissue. Mismatch repair deficiency was confirmed in all patients, by PCR or immunohistochemistry. TCRs were sequenced from a few patients responding to pembrolizumab. Archival surgical resections supplied tumor tissue from the three responding patients. This receptor was identified in an adult with mismatch repair-deficient cancer. The chain uses TRBV5-1 and TRBJ1-1, with D uncertain. This specimen consisted of primary tumor tissue, obtained from a patient treated with pembrolizumab. CDR3 loop: CASSVDPRAEAFF. In nucleotides, the CDR3 is TGCGCCAGCAGCGTAGACCCTCGGGCTGAAGCTTTCTTT.